Listed below are T cell receptor beta chains from one sample, sequenced in a study of control samples from healthy donors and cancer patients. The data were produced by immunoSEQ multiplex PCR, yet TCRdb's version contains in-frame clones alone and is incomplete. Among about 120,000 clones, about 90% were seen once, and the ten largest hold roughly 1.9%. Sequencing used blood. Source of these receptors: a woman aged 50 to 65 in good health. CDR3s leave out the opening cysteine and the closing phenylalanine or tryptophan. Fields, in order: clone size, V gene, J gene, CDR3 protein. Rows give clone size only sometimes, using once, few, many, or a class for an expanded clone.

size: -; V: TRBV7-8; J: TRBJ1-2; CDR3: ASSLDRVGYT
size: -; V: TRBV5-4; J: TRBJ2-7; CDR3: ASSVDRYEQY
size: once; V: TRBV21-1; J: TRBJ1-4; CDR3: ASSTTKGGTNEKLF
size: -; V: TRBV28; J: TRBJ2-7; CDR3: ASSLSSGSYEQY
size: -; V: TRBV6-5; J: TRBJ1-3; CDR3: ASLAGGSGNTIY
size: once; V: TRBV18; J: TRBJ1-1; CDR3: ASSPSGAGTEAF
size: -; V: TRBV27; J: TRBJ2-1; CDR3: ASRNPDRGLINEQF
size: -; V: TRBV3-1/TRBV3-2; J: TRBJ2-5; CDR3: ASSPSWFLETQY
size: -; V: TRBV19; J: TRBJ1-2; CDR3: ASSQTPNGYT
size: once; V: TRBV18; J: TRBJ1-4; CDR3: ASSPSNEKLF
size: -; V: TRBV3-1/TRBV3-2; J: TRBJ2-3; CDR3: ASSQWREGSDTQY
size: once; V: TRBV28; J: TRBJ1-5; CDR3: ASSTGQGVYQPQH
size: -; V: TRBV30; J: TRBJ2-1; CDR3: AWKGAGAHNEQF
size: -; V: TRBV3-1/TRBV3-2; J: TRBJ2-1; CDR3: ASSTQGSPGEQF
size: -; V: TRBV29-1; J: TRBJ2-3; CDR3: SVEPRDGSTDTQY
size: -; V: TRBV28; J: TRBJ1-1; CDR3: ASSLPGGAVIEAF
size: -; V: TRBV7-9; J: TRBJ1-4; CDR3: ASSPRTGDEKLF
size: -; V: TRBV2; J: TRBJ1-5; CDR3: ASSVERTPDQPQH
size: -; V: TRBV14; J: TRBJ2-7; CDR3: ASSATTSYEQY
size: -; V: TRBV11-2; J: TRBJ2-7; CDR3: ASSPASSSYEQY
size: -; V: TRBV5-1; J: TRBJ2-7; CDR3: VSSADGTYEQY
size: -; V: TRBV7-2; J: TRBJ2-3; CDR3: ASSLVFGSGGAYTQY
size: once; V: TRBV7-9; J: TRBJ2-1; CDR3: ASSSSGTGSNEQF
size: -; V: TRBV12-3/TRBV12-4; J: TRBJ2-1; CDR3: ASSIRENEQF
size: few; V: TRBV5-1; J: TRBJ1-6; CDR3: ASSGREEGSPLH
size: -; V: TRBV5-1; J: TRBJ2-2; CDR3: ASSSYDGGAFNTGELF
size: -; V: TRBV28; J: TRBJ1-2; CDR3: ASSTTGVGYGYT
size: once; V: TRBV7-8; J: TRBJ2-1; CDR3: ASSLARGTDKYNEQF
size: few; V: TRBV7-9; J: TRBJ1-1; CDR3: ASSTVQMNTEAF
size: -; V: TRBV9; J: TRBJ1-6; CDR3: ASSDAGTDFNSPLH
size: -; V: TRBV3-1/TRBV3-2; J: TRBJ1-5; CDR3: ASSQDVPFTGGQPQH
size: once; V: TRBV27; J: TRBJ1-5; CDR3: ASRSTGSQPQH
size: -; V: TRBV5-1; J: TRBJ1-4; CDR3: ASSTGTGVEKLF
size: -; V: TRBV7-8; J: TRBJ2-7; CDR3: ASSLSRKTYEQY
size: -; V: TRBV6-1; J: TRBJ1-2; CDR3: ASSDREGGGYGYT
size: few; V: TRBV27; J: TRBJ1-5; CDR3: ASASRVSNQPQH
size: -; V: TRBV5-1; J: TRBJ1-2; CDR3: ASSWGQPNYGYT
size: -; V: TRBV3-1/TRBV3-2; J: TRBJ1-2; CDR3: ASSHTDYSGGYT
size: -; V: TRBV6-4; J: TRBJ2-3; CDR3: ASSDRPGLAGPTDTQY
size: -; V: TRBV4-1; J: TRBJ1-6; CDR3: ASSQAVYNSPLH
size: -; V: TRBV3-1/TRBV3-2; J: TRBJ2-5; CDR3: ASSTPGRQETQY
size: -; V: TRBV7-2; J: TRBJ1-1; CDR3: ASSPTGVQAF
size: -; V: TRBV6-2/TRBV6-3; J: TRBJ2-7; CDR3: ASSYGRGGYEQY
size: -; V: TRBV19; J: TRBJ1-2; CDR3: ASSIGTGDGYT
size: -; V: TRBV7-8; J: TRBJ1-4; CDR3: ASSLDGITNEKLF
size: -; V: TRBV7-8; J: TRBJ1-1; CDR3: ASSLEGAGNTEAF
size: -; V: TRBV2; J: TRBJ1-4; CDR3: AGQGGVIGDEKLF
size: -; V: TRBV25-1; J: TRBJ1-6; CDR3: ASFRLTGSPLH